This T cell receptor beta chain was documented in a study of CD4 and CD8 cells across lung adenocarcinoma regions. Via MiXCR, TCRdb re-called the PCR reads, giving one row per CDR3 protein. The data contain 16,000 or so distinct CDR3 sequences, just under 55% of them singletons. The CDR3 runs 14 residues. V trimming: 4 bases; J trimming: 5 bases; junction bases outside the gene matches: 6. CDR1 is MNHNS, CDR2 SASEGT, per germline. The patients had localized lung adenocarcinoma, a non-small cell subtype. By its share, this clonotype is large. This receptor was identified in a female donor with lung adenocarcinoma. The CD4 and CD8 labels of this study may be unreliable. The source material was CD8+ T cells from the center of a lung tumor. The rearrangement joins TRBV6-1 to TRBJ2-5; 8 nucleotides align to TRBD1. CDR3 in DNA: TGTGCCAGCAGTGGTGCAGGGGGCGCGGAGACCCAGTACTTC. Amino acids: CASSGAGGAETQYF.